Each of the 14 T cell receptor beta chains below was sequenced from the same sample in a study of blood T cells in healthy people across ages. For the second PCR, which ran for roughly 7 to 11 cycles, a sample-barcoded 5' primer and a J-beta primer mix were used. Via MiXCR, TCRdb re-called the 5' RACE reads, giving one row per CDR3 protein. The sample has 600,000 or so distinct CDR3 sequences; about 28% are singletons. Sequenced material: blood. The receptors were sampled from a woman older than 75 in good health.

The count of this clonotype is one. The gene calls are TRBV6-5 and TRBJ1-1, with D unclear. Trimming shortened V by 2 bases and J by 2 bases, and 9 bases separated the two germline ends. The CDR3 is made up of 14 amino acids. Germline V gene lookup returns CDR1 MNHEY and CDR2 SVGAGI. The CDR3 DNA reads as TGTGCCAGCAGTTACCGGAGTACAAACACTGAAGCTTTCTTT. Its protein is CASSYRSTNTEAFF.

This clonotype has a count of ten or more. The chain is built from TRBV7-9 and TRBJ2-5; TRBD2 aligns across 9 bases. Per germline, CDR1 SEHNR and CDR2 FQNEAQ (reference sequence). The CDR3 is made up of 16 amino acids. V lost 1 base, J lost 1 base, and 4 bases stayed unmatched. The CDR3 DNA reads TGTGCCAGCAGCTTAGGCCAGCGGGGGGTCCAAGAGACCCAGTACTTC. The encoded protein is CASSLGQRGVQETQYF.

This clonotype has more than one count but fewer than ten. The V and J genes are TRBV4-1 and TRBJ1-4; 12 nucleotides line up with TRBD1. After removal of 6 bases from V and 7 bases from J, the junction contained 3 bases not matched to a gene. CDR1 and CDR2 from the germline V gene are MGHRA and YSYEKL. This CDR3 is built from 14 residues. CDR3 amino acids: CASRGTGGFEKLFF. The CDR3 nucleotides read TGCGCCAGCAGGGGGACAGGGGGCTTTGAAAAACTGTTTTTT.

This clonotype was seen ten or more times. This rearrangement joins TRBV6-2 or TRBV6-3 to TRBJ1-1, with D hard to call. Germline V gives CDR1 MNHEY, CDR2 SVGEGT. This CDR3 has 11 residues. The germline V and J ends were trimmed by 5 bases and 11 bases, with 12 bases remaining between them. CDR3 coding DNA: TGTGCCAGCAGTGCTACCCGGGAGGCTTTCTTT. Amino acids: CASSATREAFF.

This clonotype was counted many times. The J gene is TRBJ2-1, the V gene TRBV29-1; 8 bases align to TRBD2. J lost 0 bases, V lost 6 bases, and 7 bases had no gene match. Germline V CDR1 and CDR2: SQVTM, ANQGSEA. CDR3 length: 15 residues. CDR3 nucleotide sequence: TGCAGCGTAGGGAGCGGGGGTCGCTCCTACAATGAGCAGTTCTTC. This codes for CSVGSGGRSYNEQFF.

This clonotype was picked up many times. The chain is built from TRBV7-2 and TRBJ1-2, with D tentatively TRBD1 (5 bases). This CDR3 has 15 amino acids. Trimming cost V 4 bases and J 0 bases, with 12 bases left between them. Per germline, CDR1 SGHTA and CDR2 FQGNSA. As DNA, the CDR3 is TGTGCCAGCAGCTCAGACAGTTTAGCTAACTATGGCTACACCTTC. Protein: CASSSDSLANYGYTF.

V gene TRBV5-6 combines with J gene TRBJ2-4, with D possibly being TRBD1 (6 bases). The V end was cut by 7 bases, the J end by 8 bases, with 16 bases between. Germline-derived CDR1 and CDR2 are SGHDT and YYEEEE. The CDR3 totals 13 residues. For the CDR3, the DNA is TGTGCCAGCGGACAGAAACTAGGGGACATTCAGTACTTC. Its translation: CASGQKLGDIQYF.

This clonotype has at least ten counts. The rearrangement links TRBV30 to TRBJ1-2; D is unclear. The CDR3 sequence is 12 residues long. From germline, CDR1 is GTSNPN and CDR2 SVGIG (reference sequence). Trimming removed 5 bases from V and 4 bases from J, with 11 bases in between. The CDR3 region is CAWARILYGYTF. The CDR3 DNA follows: TGTGCCTGGGCAAGGATCCTCTATGGCTACACCTTC.

The chain joins TRBV7-3 to TRBJ2-5; D is possibly TRBD2 (7 bases). V was shortened by 5 bases and J by 11 bases, with 27 bases between the two germline ends. The CDR3 totals 16 residues. Germline CDR1 and CDR2: SGHTA and FQGTGA. The CDR3 sequence is CASSPFAGASSYKQYF. The CDR3, as DNA: TGTGCCAGCAGCCCTTTTGCGGGGGCTTCTTCCTACAAACAGTACTTC.

The chain uses TRBV7-9 and TRBJ1-1, with TRBD1 matching 7 bases. CDR1 and CDR2 (germline): SEHNR, FQNEAQ (reference sequence). J lost 1 base, V lost 5 bases, and 4 bases had no gene match. This CDR3 is built from 14 residues. CDR3 in DNA: TGTGCCAGCAGCCAACAGGGGTCGAACACTGAAGCTTTCTTT. It is translated as CASSQQGSNTEAFF. Full variable domain (rest looked up from reference TRBV7-9 and TRBJ1-1): DTGVSQNPRHKITKRGQNVTFRCDPISEHNRLYWYRQTLGQGPEFLTYFQNEAQLEKSRLLSDRFSAERPKGSFSTLEIQRTEQGDSAMYLCASSQQGSNTEAFFGQGTRLTVV.

The V call is TRBV7-6, the J call TRBJ2-2; 7 bases fit TRBD2. The germline V gene encodes CDR1 SGHVS and CDR2 FNYEAQ. J gave up 7 bases and V 8 bases, and 10 bases lay outside the gene matches. The CDR3 spans 14 residues. CDR3 residues: CASLWSGEGGELFF. DNA for the CDR3: TGTGCCAGCTTATGGAGCGGGGAGGGCGGGGAGCTGTTTTTT. The whole variable domain, filled in from reference TRBV7-6 and TRBJ2-2, reads GAGVSQSPRYKVTKRGQDVALRCDPISGHVSLYWYRQALGQGPEFLTYFNYEAQQDKSGLPNDRFSAERPEGSISTLTIQRTEQRDSAMYRCASLWSGEGGELFFGEGSRLTVL.

J is TRBJ1-3 and V is TRBV7-2, with 7 bases identical to TRBD1. Germline assignment: CDR1 SGHTA and CDR2 FQGNSA. V trimming: 4 bases; J trimming: 6 bases; junction bases outside the gene matches: 9. The CDR3 is 15 residues long. This CDR3 reads CASSSNPGQINTIYF. CDR3 DNA: TGTGCCAGCAGCTCAAATCCGGGACAGATAAACACCATATATTTT.

This clonotype was seen repeatedly, ten times or more. This chain joins TRBV9 and TRBJ1-2; 9 bases align to TRBD1. V lost 3 bases and J lost 2; bases outside the gene matches: 5. There are 15 residues in the CDR3. Germline V gene sequence: CDR1 SGDLS, CDR2 YYNGEE. DNA for the CDR3: TGTGCCAGCAGCGGCCGGACAGGGGACAACTATGGCTACACCTTC. This sequence encodes CASSGRTGDNYGYTF.

With regard to this clonotype: A read error is possible here, since a much larger clone lies one base away. The rearrangement uses TRBV20-1 and TRBJ1-1; tentative D call: TRBD1 (5 bases). Germline V gives CDR1 DFQATT, CDR2 SNEGSKA (reference sequence). This CDR3 is built from 14 residues. The CDR3 here is CSAQGAGLNTKAFF. The CDR3 region has the DNA TGCAGTGCCCAAGGGGCAGGGCTTAACACTAAAGCTTTCTTT.